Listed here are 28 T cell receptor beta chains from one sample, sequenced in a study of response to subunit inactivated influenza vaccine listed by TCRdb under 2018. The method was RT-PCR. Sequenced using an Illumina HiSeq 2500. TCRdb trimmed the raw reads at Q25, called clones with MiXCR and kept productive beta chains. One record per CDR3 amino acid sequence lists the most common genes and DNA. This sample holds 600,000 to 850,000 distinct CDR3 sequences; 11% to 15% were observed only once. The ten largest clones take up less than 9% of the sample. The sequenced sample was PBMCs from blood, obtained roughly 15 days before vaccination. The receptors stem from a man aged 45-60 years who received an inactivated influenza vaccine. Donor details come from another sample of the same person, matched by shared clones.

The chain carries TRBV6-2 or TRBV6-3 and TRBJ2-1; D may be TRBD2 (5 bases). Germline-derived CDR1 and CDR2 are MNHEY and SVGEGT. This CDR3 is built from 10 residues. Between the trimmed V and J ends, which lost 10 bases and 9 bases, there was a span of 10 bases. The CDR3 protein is CATARGEQFF. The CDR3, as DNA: TGTGCCACCGCCCGGGGTGAGCAGTTCTTC.

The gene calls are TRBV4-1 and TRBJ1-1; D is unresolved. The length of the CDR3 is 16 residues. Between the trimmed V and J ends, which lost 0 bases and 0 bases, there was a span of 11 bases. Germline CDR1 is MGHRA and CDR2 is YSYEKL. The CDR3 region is CASSQDLGSVNTEAFF. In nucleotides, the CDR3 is TGCGCCAGCAGCCAAGATCTGGGGAGCGTGAACACTGAAGCTTTCTTT.

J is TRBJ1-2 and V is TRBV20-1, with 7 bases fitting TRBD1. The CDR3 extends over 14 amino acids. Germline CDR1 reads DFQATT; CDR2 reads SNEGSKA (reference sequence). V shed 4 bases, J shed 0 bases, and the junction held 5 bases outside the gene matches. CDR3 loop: CSATRQGANYGYTF. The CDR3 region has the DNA TGCAGTGCTACCCGACAGGGAGCTAACTATGGCTACACCTTC.

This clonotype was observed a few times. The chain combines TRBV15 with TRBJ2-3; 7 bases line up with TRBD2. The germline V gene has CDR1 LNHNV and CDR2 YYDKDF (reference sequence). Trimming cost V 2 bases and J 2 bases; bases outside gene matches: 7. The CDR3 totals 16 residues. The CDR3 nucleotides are TGTGCCACCAGCAGACCGGGAGCGGGACTCACAGATACGCAGTATTTT. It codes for CATSRPGAGLTDTQYF.

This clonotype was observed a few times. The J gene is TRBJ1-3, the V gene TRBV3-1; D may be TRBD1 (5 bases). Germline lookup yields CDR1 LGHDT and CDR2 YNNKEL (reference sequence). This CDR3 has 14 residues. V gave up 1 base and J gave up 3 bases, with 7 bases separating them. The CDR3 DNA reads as TGTGCCAGCAGCCAAGGAGGGGATGGAAACACCATATATTTT. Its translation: CASSQGGDGNTIYF.

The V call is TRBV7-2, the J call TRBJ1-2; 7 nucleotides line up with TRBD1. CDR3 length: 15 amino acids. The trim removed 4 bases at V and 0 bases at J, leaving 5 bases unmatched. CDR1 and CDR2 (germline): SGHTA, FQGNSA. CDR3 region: CASSSLGTANYGYTF. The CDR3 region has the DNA TGTGCCAGCAGCTCTTTGGGGACAGCTAACTATGGCTACACCTTC. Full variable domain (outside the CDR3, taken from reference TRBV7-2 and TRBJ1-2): GAGVSQSPSNKVTEKGKDVELRCDPISGHTALYWYRQSLGQGLEFLIYFQGNSAPDKSGLPSDRFSAERTGGSVSTLTIQRTQQEDSAVYLCASSSLGTANYGYTFGSGTRLTVV.

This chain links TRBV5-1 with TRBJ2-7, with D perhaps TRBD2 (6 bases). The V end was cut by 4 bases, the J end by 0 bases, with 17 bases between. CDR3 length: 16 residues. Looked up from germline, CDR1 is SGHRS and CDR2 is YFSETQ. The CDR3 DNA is TGCGCCAGCAGCAATGACCCAGCGGGCAGCTCCTACGAGCAGTACTTC. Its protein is CASSNDPAGSSYEQYF.

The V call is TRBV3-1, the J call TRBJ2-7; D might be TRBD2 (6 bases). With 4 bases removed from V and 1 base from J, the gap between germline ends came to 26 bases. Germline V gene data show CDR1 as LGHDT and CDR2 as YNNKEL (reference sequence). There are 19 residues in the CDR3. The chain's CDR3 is CASSPNERDWRGSSYEQYF. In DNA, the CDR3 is TGTGCCAGCAGCCCTAATGAACGTGACTGGCGGGGCTCTTCCTACGAGCAGTACTTC.

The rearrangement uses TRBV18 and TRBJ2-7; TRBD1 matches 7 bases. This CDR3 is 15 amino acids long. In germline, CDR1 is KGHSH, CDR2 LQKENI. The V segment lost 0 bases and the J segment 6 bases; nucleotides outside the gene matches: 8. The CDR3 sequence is CASSPPRGLTTEQYF. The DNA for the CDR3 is TGTGCCAGCTCACCACCGAGGGGGCTCACAACCGAGCAGTACTTC.

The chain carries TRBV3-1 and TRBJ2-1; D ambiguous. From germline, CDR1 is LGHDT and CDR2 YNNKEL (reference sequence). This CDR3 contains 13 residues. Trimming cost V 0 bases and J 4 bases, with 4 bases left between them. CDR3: CASSQDMYNEQFF. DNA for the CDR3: TGTGCCAGCAGCCAAGATATGTACAATGAGCAGTTCTTC.

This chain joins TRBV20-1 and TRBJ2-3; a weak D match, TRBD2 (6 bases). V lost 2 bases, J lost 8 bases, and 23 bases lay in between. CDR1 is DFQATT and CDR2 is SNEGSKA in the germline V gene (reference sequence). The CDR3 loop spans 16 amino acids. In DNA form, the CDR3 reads TGCAGTGCTAGAAGTACCCATAGTCAGCGGGTGGGTACGCAGTATTTT. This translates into CSARSTHSQRVGTQYF.

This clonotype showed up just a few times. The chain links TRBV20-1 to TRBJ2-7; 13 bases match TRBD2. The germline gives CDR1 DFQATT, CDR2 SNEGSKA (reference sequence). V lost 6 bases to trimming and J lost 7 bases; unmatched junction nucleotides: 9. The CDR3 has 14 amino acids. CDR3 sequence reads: CSAPRTSGSWEQYF. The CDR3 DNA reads TGCAGTGCCCCCAGGACTAGCGGGAGTTGGGAGCAGTACTTC.

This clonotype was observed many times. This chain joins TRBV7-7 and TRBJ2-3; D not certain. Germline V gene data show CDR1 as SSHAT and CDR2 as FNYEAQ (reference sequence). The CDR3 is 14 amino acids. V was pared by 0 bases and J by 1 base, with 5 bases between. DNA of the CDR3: TGTGCCAGCAGCTTAGCGGTTGGCACAGATACGCAGTATTTT. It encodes CASSLAVGTDTQYF.

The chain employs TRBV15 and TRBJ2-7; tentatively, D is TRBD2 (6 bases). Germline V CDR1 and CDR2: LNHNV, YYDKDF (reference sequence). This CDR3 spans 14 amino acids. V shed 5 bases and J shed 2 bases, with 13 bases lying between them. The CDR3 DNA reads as TGTGCCACCAGCCTCGGGACTTCGACCTACGAGCAGTACTTC. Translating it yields CATSLGTSTYEQYF.

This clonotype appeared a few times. In nucleotides, the CDR3 is TGCAGCGTTGACAGGCACAATGAGCAGTTCTTC. Its translation: CSVDRHNEQFF. The V and J genes are TRBV29-1 and TRBJ2-1, with no clear D. V was pared by 3 bases and J by 5 bases, with 5 bases between. There are 11 residues in the CDR3. Germline V gene sequence: CDR1 SQVTM, CDR2 ANQGSEA.

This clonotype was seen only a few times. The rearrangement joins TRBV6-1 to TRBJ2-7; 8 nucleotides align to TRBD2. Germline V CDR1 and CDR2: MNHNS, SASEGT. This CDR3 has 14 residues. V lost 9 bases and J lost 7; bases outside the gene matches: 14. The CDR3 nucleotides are TGTGCCAGGGGGATTTGCGGGAGGCCGGGGGAGCAGTACTTC. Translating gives CARGICGRPGEQYF.

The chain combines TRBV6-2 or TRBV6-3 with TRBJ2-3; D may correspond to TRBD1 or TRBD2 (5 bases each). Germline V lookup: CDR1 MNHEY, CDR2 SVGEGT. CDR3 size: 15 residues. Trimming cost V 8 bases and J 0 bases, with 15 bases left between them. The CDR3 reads CASRLLGVSTDTQYF. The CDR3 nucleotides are TGTGCCAGCCGACTTTTGGGGGTGAGCACAGATACGCAGTATTTT.

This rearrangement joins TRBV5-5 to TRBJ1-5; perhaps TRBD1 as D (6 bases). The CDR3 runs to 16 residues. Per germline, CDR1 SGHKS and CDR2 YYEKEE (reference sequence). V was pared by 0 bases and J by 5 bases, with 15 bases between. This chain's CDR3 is CASSLAVGGRYQPQHF. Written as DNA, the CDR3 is TGTGCCAGCAGCTTGGCCGTTGGGGGGCGATATCAGCCCCAGCATTTT.

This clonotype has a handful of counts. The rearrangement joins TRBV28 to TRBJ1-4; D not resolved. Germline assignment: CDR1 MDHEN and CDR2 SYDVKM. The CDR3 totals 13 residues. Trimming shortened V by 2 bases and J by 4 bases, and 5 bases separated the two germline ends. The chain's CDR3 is CASSLRDNEKLFF. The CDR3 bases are TGTGCCAGCAGTTTAAGGGATAATGAAAAACTGTTTTTT.

The CDR3 DNA follows: TGTGCCAGCAGTTCGGAGGGGCTATACACCGGGGAGCTGTTTTTT. As protein: CASSSEGLYTGELFF. V and J are TRBV6-5 and TRBJ2-2, with D perhaps matching TRBD2 (6 bases). The CDR3 runs 15 residues. CDR1 is MNHEY and CDR2 is SVGAGI in the germline V gene. With 4 bases removed from V and 3 bases from J, the gap between germline ends came to 12 bases.

CDR3 sequence reads: CASSGPGQGSEKLFF. In DNA form, the CDR3 reads TGTGCCAGCAGTGGTCCGGGACAGGGGAGTGAAAAACTGTTTTTT. V and J are TRBV28 and TRBJ1-4, with 10 bases fitting TRBD1. V shed 5 bases, J shed 7 bases, and the junction held 7 bases outside the gene matches. Germline CDR1 and CDR2: MDHEN and SYDVKM. The CDR3 consists of 15 residues.

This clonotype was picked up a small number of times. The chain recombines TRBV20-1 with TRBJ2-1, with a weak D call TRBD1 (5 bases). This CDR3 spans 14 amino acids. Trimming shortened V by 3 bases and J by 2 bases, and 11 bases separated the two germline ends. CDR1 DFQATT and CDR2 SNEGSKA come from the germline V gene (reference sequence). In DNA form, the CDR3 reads TGCAGTGCTAGTAGTAGGGGCCCCTACAATGAGCAGTTCTTC. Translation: CSASSRGPYNEQFF.

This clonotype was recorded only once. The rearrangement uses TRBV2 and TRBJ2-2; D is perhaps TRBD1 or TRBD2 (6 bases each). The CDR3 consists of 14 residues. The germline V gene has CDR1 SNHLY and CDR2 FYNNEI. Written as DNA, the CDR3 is TGTGTCATGCGGAGGGGGGAAAACACCGGGGAGCTGTTTTTT. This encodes CVMRRGENTGELFF.

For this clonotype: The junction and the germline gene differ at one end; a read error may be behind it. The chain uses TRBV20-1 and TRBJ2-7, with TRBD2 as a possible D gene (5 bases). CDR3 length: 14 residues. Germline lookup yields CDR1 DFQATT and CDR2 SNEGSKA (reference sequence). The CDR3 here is CSARVPEGAYEQYF. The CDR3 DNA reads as TGCAGTGCAAGAGTACCTGAGGGAGCCTACGAGCAGTACTTC.

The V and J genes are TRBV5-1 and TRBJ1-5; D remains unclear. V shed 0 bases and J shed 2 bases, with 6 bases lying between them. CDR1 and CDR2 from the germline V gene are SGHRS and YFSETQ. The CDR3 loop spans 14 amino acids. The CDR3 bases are TGCGCCAGCAGCTTGGACGTGGGCAATCAGCCCCAGCATTTT. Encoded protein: CASSLDVGNQPQHF.

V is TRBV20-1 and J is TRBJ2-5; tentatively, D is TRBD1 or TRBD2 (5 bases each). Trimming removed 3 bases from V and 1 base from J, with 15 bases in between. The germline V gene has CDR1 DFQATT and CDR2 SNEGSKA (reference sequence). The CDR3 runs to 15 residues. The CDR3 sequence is CSARRPGTTQETQYF. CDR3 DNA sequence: TGCAGTGCTAGGCGGCCTGGGACCACCCAAGAGACCCAGTACTTC.

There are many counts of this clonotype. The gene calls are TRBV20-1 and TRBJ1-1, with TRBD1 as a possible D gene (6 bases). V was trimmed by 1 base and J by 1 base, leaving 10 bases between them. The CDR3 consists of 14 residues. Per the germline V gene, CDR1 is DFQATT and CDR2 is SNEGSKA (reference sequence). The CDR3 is CSARVGGGNTEAFF. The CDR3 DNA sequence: TGCAGTGCTAGAGTTGGGGGCGGGAACACTGAAGCTTTCTTT.

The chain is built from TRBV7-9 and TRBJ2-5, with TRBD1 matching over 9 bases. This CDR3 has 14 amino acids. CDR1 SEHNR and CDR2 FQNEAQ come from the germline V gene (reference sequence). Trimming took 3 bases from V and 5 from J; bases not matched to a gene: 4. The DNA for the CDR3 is TGTGCCAGCAGCTTTACAGGGGGCGGGGAGACCCAGTACTTC. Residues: CASSFTGGGETQYF.